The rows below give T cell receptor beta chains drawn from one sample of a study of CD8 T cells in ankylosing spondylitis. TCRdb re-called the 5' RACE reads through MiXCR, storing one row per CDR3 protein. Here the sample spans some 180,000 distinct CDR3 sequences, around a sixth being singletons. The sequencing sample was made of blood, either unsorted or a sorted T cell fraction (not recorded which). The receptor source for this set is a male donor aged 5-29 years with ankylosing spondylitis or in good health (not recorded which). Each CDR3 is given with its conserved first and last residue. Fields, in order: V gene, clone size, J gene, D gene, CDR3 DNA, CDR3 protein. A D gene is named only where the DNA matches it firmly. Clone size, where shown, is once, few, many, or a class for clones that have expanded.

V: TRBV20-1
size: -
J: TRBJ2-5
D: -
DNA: TGCAGTGCTAGAGATCCGGTTTGGCCAGCCGGGACCCAGTACTTC
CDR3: CSARDPVWPAGTQYF

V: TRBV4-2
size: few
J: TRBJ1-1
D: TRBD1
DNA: TGTGCCAGCAGCATCGGGGCAGGGGGCGCATGGACTGAAGCTTTCTTT
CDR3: CASSIGAGGAWTEAFF

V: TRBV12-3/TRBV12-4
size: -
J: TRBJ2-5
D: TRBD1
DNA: TGTGCCAGCAGTTTTACCCGGGACAGGGGGCGAGGAGAGACCCAGTACTTC
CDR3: CASSFTRDRGRGETQYF

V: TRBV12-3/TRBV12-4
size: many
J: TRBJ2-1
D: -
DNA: TGTGCCAGCAGTATGGGGTACAATGAGCAGTTCTTC
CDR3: CASSMGYNEQFF

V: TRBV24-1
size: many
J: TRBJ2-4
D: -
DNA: TGTGCCACCAGTGATGGGGGCTTGGACATTCAGTACTTC
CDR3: CATSDGGLDIQYF

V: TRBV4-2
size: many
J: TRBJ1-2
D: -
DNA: TGTGCCAGCAGCCCCGAGCAGGGTGTGAGGGGCTACACCTTC
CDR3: CASSPEQGVRGYTF

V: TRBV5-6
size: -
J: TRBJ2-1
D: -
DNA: TGTGCCAGCAGCTTGCCCTCTAGCTTGGAGCAGTTCTTC
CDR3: CASSLPSSLEQFF

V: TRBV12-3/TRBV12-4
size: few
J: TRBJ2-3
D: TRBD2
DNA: TGTGCCAGCAGACTTCAAGCAGGGACTACCCGGGATACGCAGTATTTT
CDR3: CASRLQAGTTRDTQYF

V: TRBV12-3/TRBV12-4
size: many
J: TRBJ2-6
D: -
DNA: TGTGCCAGCAGTAACTTTGGGGCCAACGTCCTGACTTTC
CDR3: CASSNFGANVLTF

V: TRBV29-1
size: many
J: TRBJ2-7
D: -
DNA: TGCAGCGTTGGTAGCGGAGGGGATTTCTACGAGCAGTACTTC
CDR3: CSVGSGGDFYEQYF

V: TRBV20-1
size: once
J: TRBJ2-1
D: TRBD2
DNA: TGCAGTGCTAGACCTGGGGGTAGCGGGAACAATGAGCAGTTCTTC
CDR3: CSARPGGSGNNEQFF

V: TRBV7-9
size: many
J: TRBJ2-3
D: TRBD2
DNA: TGTGCCAGCAGCTCAACGACTAGCGAGTTTGGAGATACGCAGTATTTT
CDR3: CASSSTTSEFGDTQYF

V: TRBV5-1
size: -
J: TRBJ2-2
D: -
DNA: TGCGCCAGCAGCTTCCGAACTAGCCTGAACACCGGGGAGCTGTTTTTT
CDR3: CASSFRTSLNTGELFF

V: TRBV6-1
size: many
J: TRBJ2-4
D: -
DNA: TGTGCCAGCAGTGAACTTAGGGTTGGAAACATTCAGTACTTC
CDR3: CASSELRVGNIQYF

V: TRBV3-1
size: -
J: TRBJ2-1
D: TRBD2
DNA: TGTGCCAGCAGCCAAGAAGGGCAGGGGGCTAGCGGGAGGGCCAGGGAGTTCTTC
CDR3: CASSQEGQGASGRAREFF

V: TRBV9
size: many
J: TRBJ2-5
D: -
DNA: TGTGCCAGCAGCCCATCGGGGGCAGGAGGAGAGACCCAGTACTTC
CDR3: CASSPSGAGGETQYF

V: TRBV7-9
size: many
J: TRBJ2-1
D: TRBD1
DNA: TGTGCCAGCAGCTTAGCCGGGACAGGGGTCAAGTTCTTC
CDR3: CASSLAGTGVKFF

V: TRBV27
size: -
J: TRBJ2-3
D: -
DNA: TGTGCCAGCACCTTCGGACCAGGCGGCACAGATACGCAGTATTTT
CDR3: CASTFGPGGTDTQYF

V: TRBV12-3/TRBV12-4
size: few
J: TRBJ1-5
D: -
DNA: TGTGCCAGCAGTAACAGGGAGTGGGAGCCCCAGCATTTT
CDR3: CASSNREWEPQHF

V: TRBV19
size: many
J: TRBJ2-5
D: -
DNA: TGTGCCAGTAGTCCGGGGAACCAAGAGACCCAGTACTTC
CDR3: CASSPGNQETQYF

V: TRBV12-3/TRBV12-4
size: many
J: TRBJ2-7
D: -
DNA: TGTGCCAGCACCCTGAAGGGCTACGAGCAGTACTTC
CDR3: CASTLKGYEQYF

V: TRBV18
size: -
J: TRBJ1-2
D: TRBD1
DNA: TGTGCCAGCTCACCACGACAGGGGGAAAACTATGGCTACACCTTC
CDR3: CASSPRQGENYGYTF

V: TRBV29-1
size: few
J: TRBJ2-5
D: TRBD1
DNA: TGCAGCGTCGGACAGGGGAAGACCCAGTACTTC
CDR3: CSVGQGKTQYF

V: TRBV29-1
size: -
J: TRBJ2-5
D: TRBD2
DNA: TGCAGCGTATCGACTAGCGTTGGGGAGCCCCAGTACTTC
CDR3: CSVSTSVGEPQYF

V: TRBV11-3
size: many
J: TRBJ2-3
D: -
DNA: TGTGCCAGCAGCTTGAGGGGAGGCACAGATACGCAGTATTTT
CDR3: CASSLRGGTDTQYF

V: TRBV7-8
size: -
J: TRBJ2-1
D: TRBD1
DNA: TGTGCCAGCAGCACGATTGTTAGCCCGGGACAGGGGGCGCCAGTTCAGAATGAGCAGTTCTTC
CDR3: CASSTIVSPGQGAPVQNEQFF

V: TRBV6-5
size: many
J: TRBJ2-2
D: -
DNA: TGTGCCAGCAGATTTACGGCGGGGATCAACACCGGGGAGCTGTTTTTT
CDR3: CASRFTAGINTGELFF

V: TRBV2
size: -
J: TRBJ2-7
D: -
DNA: TGTGCCAGCAACGCGGACGGCTACGAGCAGTACTTC
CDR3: CASNADGYEQYF

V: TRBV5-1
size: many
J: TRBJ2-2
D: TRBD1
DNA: TGCGCCAGCAGCTTACTGAGCGGACAGGGAAACACCGGGGAGCTGTTTTTT
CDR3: CASSLLSGQGNTGELFF

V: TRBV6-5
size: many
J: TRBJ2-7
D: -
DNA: TGTGCCACCACTGCCGACTTCTTCTCCTACGAGCAGTACTTC
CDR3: CATTADFFSYEQYF

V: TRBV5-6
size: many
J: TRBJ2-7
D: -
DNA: TGTGCCAGCAGTCTTGGGCTGGGAGAGGGCTACGAGCAGTACTTC
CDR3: CASSLGLGEGYEQYF

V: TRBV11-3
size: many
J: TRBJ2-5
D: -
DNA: TGTGCCAGCAGCCCCCCTGCGGCGTCAGAGACCCAGTACTTC
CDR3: CASSPPAASETQYF

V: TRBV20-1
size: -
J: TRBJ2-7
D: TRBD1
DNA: TGCAGTGCAACAGACAGGGCGGAAGAGCAGTACTTC
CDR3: CSATDRAEEQYF

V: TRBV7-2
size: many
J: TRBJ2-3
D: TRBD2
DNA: TGTGCCAGCAGCTACTCCAGCCCCTCCCTAGCGGGAGCAGGGGATACGCAGTATTTT
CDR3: CASSYSSPSLAGAGDTQYF

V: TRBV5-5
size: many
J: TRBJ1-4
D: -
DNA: TGTGCCAGCAGCGGGCTGGAAGGGAGGAATGAAAAACTGTTTTTT
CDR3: CASSGLEGRNEKLFF

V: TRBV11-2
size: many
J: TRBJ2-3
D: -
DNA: TGTGCCAGCAGCTTAGGGGGTCTCGGAGATACGCAGTATTTT
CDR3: CASSLGGLGDTQYF

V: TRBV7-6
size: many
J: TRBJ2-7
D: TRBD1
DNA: TGTGCCAGCAGCTTGCAACAGGGGGGCGAGCAGTACTTC
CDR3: CASSLQQGGEQYF

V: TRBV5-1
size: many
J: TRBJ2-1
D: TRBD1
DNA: TGCGCCAGCAGCCCCCGGGACAGGGGCTACAATGAGCAGTTCTTC
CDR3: CASSPRDRGYNEQFF

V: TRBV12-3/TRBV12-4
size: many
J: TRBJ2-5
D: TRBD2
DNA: TGTGCCAGCAGTTTAACGGTCGGGAGGGGACTTGGAGAGACCCAGTACTTC
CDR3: CASSLTVGRGLGETQYF

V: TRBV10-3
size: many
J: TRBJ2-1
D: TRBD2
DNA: TGTGCCATCAGCGCCCCAGCGGGAGGAGTACATGAGCAGTTCTTC
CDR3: CAISAPAGGVHEQFF

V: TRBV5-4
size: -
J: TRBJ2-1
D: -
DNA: TGTGCCAGCAGCTTGGTGGTCCAAAACAATGAGCAGTTCTTC
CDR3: CASSLVVQNNEQFF

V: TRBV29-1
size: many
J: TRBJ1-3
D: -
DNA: TGCAGCGTTGAAAAGGACTCTGGAAACACCATATATTTT
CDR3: CSVEKDSGNTIYF

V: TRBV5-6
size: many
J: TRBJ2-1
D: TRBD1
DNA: TGTGCCACAACAGGGGTCAAAGGGCTGAGGCGAGAGCAGTTCTTC
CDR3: CATTGVKGLRREQFF

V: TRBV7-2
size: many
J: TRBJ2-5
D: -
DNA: TGTGCCAGCAGCTTAACTCAAATCGGGGAGACCCAGTACTTC
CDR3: CASSLTQIGETQYF

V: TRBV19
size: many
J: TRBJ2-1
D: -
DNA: TGTGCCAGTACTAGAGAGAATGAGCAGTTCTTC
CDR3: CASTRENEQFF

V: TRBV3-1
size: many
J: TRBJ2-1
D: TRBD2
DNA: TGTGCCAGCAGCCAACCTACTTTACCGACTAGCGGGCTCTACAATGAGCAGTTCTTC
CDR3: CASSQPTLPTSGLYNEQFF

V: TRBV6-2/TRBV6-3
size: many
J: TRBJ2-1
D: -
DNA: TGTGCCAGCAGTCTAACCACAGGGTTGCTGCAGTTCTTC
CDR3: CASSLTTGLLQFF

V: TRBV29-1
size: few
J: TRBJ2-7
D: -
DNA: TGCAGCGTGGGGGTGGTGGACCGGCACCCCTACGAGCAGTACTTC
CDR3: CSVGVVDRHPYEQYF

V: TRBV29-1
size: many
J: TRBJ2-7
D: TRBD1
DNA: TGCAGCGTTGGGGGACAGGGTCTATACGAGCAGTACTTC
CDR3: CSVGGQGLYEQYF

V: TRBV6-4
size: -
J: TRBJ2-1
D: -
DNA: TGTGCCAGCAGTGAAGCCAGCGATGGCTACAATGAGCAGTTCTTC
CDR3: CASSEASDGYNEQFF

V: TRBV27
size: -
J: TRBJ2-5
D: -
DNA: TGTGCCAGCAGTTTATTTCAGGCCCAAGAGACCCAGTACTTC
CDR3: CASSLFQAQETQYF

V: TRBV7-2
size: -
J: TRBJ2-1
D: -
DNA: TGTGCCAGCAGCTACTCGATGTACAATGAGCAGTTCTTC
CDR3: CASSYSMYNEQFF

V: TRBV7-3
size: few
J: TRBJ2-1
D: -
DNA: TGTGCCAGCAGCCCACGACAGGGATCAGCGGGAGTCAATGAGCAGTTCTTC
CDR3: CASSPRQGSAGVNEQFF